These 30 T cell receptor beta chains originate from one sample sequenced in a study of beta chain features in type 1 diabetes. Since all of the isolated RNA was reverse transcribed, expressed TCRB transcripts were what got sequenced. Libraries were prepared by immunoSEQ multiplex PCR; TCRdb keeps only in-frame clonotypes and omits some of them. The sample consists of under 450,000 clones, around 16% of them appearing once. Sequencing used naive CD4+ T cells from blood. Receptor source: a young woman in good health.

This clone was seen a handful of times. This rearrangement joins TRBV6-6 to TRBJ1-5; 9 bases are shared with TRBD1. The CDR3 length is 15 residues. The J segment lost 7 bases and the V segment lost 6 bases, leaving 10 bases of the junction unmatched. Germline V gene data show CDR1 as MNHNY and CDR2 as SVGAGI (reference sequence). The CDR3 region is CASRDNRGQRQPQHF. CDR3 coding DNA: TGTGCCAGCAGGGACAACAGGGGGCAAAGGCAGCCCCAGCATTTT.

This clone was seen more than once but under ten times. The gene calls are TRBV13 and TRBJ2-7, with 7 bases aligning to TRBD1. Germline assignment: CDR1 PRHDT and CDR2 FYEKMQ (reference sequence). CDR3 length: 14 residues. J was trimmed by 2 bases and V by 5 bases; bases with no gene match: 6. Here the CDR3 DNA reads TGTGCCAGCAGCAATAAGGGACAGACCTACGAGCAGTACTTC. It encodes CASSNKGQTYEQYF.

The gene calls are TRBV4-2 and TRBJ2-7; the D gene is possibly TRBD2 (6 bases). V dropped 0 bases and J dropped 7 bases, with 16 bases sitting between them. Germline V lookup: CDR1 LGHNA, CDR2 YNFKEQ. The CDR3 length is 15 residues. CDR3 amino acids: CASSQDAGSRREQYF. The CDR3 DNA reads TGTGCCAGCAGCCAAGATGCGGGAAGCCGGAGGGAGCAGTACTTC.

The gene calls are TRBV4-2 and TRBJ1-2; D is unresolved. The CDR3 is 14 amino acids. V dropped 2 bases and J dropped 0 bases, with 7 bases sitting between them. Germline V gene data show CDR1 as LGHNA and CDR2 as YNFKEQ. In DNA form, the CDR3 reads TGTGCCAGCAGCCAACGGAGGACTAACTATGGCTACACCTTC. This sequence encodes CASSQRRTNYGYTF.

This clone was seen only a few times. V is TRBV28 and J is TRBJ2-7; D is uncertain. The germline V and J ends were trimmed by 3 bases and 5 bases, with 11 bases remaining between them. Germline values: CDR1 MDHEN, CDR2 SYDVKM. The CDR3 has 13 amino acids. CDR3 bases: TGTGCCAGCAGTTTGGATAGCATGCACGAGCAGTACTTC. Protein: CASSLDSMHEQYF.

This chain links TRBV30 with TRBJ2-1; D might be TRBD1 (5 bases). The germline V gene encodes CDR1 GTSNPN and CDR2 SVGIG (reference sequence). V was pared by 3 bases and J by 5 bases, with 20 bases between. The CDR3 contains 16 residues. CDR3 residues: CAWSRSSSGRHNEQFF. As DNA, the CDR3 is TGTGCCTGGAGCCGGTCTAGTTCAGGGCGTCACAATGAGCAGTTCTTC.

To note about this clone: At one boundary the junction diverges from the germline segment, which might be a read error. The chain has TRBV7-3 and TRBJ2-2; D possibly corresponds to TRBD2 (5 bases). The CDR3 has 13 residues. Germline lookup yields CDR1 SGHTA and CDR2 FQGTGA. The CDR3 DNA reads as TGTGCCAGCAGCTTAAGCGTCACCGGGGAGCTGTCTTTT. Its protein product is CASSLSVTGELSF.

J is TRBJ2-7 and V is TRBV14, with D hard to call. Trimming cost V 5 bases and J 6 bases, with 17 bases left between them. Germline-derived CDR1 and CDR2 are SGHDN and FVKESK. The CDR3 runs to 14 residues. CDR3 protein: CASSDGTGRTEQYF. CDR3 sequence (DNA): TGTGCCAGCAGCGATGGAACGGGTCGAACCGAGCAGTACTTC. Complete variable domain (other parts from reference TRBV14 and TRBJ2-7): EAGVTQFPSHSVIEKGQTVTLRCDPISGHDNLYWYRRVMGKEIKFLLHFVKESKQDESGMPNNRFLAERTGGTYSTLKVQPAELEDSGVYFCASSDGTGRTEQYFGPGTRLTVT.

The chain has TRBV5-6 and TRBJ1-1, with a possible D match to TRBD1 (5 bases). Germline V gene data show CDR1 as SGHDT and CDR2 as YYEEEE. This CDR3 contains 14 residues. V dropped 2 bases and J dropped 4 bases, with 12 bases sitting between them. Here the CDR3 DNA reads TGTGCCAGCAGCTTCCTGGCGGGGACCACTGAAGCTTTCTTT. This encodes CASSFLAGTTEAFF. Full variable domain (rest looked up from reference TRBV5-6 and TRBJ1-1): DAGVTQSPTHLIKTRGQQVTLRCSPKSGHDTVSWYQQALGQGPQFIFQYYEEEERQRGNFPDRFSGHQFPNYSSELNVNALLLGDSALYLCASSFLAGTTEAFFGQGTRLTVV.

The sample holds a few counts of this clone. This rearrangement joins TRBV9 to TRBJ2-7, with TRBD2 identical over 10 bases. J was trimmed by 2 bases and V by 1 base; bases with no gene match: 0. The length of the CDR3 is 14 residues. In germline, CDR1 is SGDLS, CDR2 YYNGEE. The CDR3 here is CASSVLAGAYEQYF. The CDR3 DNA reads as TGTGCCAGCAGCGTACTAGCGGGAGCCTACGAGCAGTACTTC.

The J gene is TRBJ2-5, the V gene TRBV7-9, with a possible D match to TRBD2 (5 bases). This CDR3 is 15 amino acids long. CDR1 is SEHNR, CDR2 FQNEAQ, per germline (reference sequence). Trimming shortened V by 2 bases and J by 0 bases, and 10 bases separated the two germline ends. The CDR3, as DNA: TGTGCCAGCAGCTTAACGGGAACATACCAAGAGACCCAGTACTTC. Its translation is CASSLTGTYQETQYF.

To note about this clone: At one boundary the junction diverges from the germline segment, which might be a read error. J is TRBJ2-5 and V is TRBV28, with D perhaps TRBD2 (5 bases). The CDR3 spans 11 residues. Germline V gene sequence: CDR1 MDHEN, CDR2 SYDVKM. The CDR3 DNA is TGTGCCAGCAGTTTGAATAATGAGAGGGACTTC. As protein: CASSLNNERDF.

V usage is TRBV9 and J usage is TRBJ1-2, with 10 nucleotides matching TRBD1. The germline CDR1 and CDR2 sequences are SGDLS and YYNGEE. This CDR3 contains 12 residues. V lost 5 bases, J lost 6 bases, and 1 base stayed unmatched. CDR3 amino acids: CASRDRGHGYTF. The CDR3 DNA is TGTGCCAGCAGAGACAGGGGGCATGGCTACACCTTC.

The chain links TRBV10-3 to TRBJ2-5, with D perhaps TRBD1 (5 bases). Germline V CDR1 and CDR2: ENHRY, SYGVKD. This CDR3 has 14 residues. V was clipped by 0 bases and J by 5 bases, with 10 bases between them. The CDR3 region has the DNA TGTGCCATCAGTGAGTCGTCAGGGATCGAGACCCAGTACTTC. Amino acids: CAISESSGIETQYF.

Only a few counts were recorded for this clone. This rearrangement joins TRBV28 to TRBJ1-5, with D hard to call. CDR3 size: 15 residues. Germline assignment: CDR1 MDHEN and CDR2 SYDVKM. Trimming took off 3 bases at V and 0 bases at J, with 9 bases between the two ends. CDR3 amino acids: CASSFAPYSNQPQHF. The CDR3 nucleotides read TGTGCCAGCAGTTTTGCGCCGTATAGCAATCAGCCCCAGCATTTT.

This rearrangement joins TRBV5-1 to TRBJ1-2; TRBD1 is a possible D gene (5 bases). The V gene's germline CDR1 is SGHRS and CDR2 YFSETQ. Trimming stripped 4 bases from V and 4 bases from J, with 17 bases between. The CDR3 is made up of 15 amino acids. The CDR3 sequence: CASSGWDSGSYGYTF. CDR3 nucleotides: TGCGCCAGCAGCGGCTGGGACTCAGGGAGCTATGGCTACACCTTC.

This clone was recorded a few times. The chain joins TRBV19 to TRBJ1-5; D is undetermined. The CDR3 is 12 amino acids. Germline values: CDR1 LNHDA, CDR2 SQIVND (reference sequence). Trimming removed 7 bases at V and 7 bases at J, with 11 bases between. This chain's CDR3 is CASTLDSQPQHF. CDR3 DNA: TGTGCCAGTACCCTTGACTCCCAGCCCCAGCATTTT.

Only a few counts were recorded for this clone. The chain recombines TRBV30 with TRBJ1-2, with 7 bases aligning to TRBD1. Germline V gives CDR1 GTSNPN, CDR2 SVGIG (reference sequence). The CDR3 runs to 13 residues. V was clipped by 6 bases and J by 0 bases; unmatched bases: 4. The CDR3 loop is CACRTGSNYGYTF. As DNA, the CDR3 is TGTGCCTGTAGGACAGGATCTAACTATGGCTACACCTTC. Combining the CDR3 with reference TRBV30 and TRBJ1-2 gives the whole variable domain SQTIHQWPATLVQPVGSPLSLECTVEGTSNPNLYWYRQAAGRGLQLLFYSVGIGQISSEVPQNLSASRPQDRQFILSSKKLLLSDSGFYLCACRTGSNYGYTFGSGTRLTVV.

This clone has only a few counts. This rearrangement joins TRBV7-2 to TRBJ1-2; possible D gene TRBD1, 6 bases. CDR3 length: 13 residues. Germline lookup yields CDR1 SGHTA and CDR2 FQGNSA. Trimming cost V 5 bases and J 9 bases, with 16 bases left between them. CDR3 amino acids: CASSPRQVLSYTF. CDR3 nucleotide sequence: TGTGCCAGCAGCCCGAGACAGGTGTTAAGCTACACCTTC.

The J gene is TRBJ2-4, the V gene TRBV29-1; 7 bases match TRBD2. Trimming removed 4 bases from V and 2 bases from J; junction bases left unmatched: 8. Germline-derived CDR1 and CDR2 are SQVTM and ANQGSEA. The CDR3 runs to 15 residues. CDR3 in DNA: TGCAGCGTTGGCCCCGGGAGGCCTTCCAAAAACATTCAGTACTTC. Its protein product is CSVGPGRPSKNIQYF.

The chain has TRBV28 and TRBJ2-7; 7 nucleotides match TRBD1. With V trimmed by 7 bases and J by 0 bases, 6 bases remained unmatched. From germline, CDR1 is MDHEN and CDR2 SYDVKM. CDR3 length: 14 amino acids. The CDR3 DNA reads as TGTGCCAGCATCAGGACAGGTAGCTCCTACGAGCAGTACTTC. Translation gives CASIRTGSSYEQYF.

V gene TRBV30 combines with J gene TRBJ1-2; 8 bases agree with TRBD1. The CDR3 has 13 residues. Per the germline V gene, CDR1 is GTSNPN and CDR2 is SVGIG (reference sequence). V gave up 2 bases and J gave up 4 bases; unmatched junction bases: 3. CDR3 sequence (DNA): TGTGCCTGGAGTCAGACAGGGGTCTATGGCTACACCTTC. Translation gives CAWSQTGVYGYTF.

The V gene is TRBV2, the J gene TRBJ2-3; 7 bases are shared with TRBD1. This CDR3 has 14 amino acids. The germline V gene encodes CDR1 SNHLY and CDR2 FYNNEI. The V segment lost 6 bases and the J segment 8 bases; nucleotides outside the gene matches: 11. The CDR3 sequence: CASRTDRLQATQYF. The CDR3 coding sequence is TGTGCCAGCAGGACGGACAGGCTGCAGGCTACGCAGTATTTT.

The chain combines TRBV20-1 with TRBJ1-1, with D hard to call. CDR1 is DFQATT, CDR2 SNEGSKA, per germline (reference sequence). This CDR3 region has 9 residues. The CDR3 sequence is CASGLEAFF. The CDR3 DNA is TGCGCCTCCGGACTTGAAGCTTTCTTT.

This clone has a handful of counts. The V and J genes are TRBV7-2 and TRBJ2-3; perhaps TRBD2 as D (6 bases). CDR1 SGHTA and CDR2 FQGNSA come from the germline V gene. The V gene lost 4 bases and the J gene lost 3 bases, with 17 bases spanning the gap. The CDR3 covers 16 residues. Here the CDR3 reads CASSSTPSGSTDTQYF. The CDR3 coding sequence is TGTGCCAGCAGCTCCACCCCAAGCGGGTCTACAGATACGCAGTATTTT.

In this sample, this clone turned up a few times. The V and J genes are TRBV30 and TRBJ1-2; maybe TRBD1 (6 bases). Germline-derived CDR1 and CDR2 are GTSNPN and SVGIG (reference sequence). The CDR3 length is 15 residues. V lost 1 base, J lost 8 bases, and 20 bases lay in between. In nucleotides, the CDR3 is TGTGCCTGGAGTGCCCCGATACGGGGGGCTAGGGGCTACACCTTC. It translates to CAWSAPIRGARGYTF.

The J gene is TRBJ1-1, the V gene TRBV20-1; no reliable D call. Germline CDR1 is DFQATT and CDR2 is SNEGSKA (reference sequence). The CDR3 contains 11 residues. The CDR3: CSQLLNTEAFF. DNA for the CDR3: TGCAGCCAATTACTAAACACTGAAGCTTTCTTT.

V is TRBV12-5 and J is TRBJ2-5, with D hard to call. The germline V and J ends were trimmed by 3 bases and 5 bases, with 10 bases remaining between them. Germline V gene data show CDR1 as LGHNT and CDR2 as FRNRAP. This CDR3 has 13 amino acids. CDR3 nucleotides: TGTGCTAGTGGTTTAGACTTTGCGGAGACCCAGTACTTC. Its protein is CASGLDFAETQYF.

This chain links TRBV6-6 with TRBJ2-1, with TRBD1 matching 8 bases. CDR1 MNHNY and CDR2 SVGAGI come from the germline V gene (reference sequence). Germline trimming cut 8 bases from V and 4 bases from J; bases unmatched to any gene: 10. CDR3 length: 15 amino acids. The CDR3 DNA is TGTGCCAGCCATACCCAGGGACAGGTATACAATGAGCAGTTCTTC. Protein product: CASHTQGQVYNEQFF.

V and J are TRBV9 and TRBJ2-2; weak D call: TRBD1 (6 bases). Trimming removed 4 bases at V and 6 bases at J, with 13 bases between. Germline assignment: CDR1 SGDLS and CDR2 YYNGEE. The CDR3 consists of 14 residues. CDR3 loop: CASSQSGQPGELFF. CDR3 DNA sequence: TGTGCCAGCAGCCAGAGTGGACAGCCCGGGGAGCTGTTTTTT.